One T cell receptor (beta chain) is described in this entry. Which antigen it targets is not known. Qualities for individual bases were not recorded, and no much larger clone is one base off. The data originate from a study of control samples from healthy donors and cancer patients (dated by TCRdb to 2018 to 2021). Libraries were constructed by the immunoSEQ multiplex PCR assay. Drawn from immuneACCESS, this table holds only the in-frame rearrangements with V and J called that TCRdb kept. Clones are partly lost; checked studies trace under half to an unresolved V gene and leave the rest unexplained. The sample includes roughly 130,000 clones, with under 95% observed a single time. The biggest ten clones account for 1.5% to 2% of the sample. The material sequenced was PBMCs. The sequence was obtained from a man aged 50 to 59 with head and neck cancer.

The CDR3 in this case is CASSLGSHARGVETQYF. The bases are TGCGCCAGCAGCTTGGGTTCCCATGCCCGGGGTGTGGAGACCCAGTACTTC. This chain is built from TRBV5-1 and TRBJ2-5; TRBD2 could be the D gene, as 5 bases match. The junction shows trimming of 0 bases on V and 5 bases on J, plus 20 bases between the germline ends. The CDR3, cysteine through phenylalanine, is 17 amino acids long. CDR3 DNA only is kept here, 51 bases in frame from base 1. From the germline V gene, CDR1 is SGHRS and CDR2 is YFSETQ.